This T cell receptor (beta chain) was observed in a study of control samples from healthy donors and cancer patients. CDR1 is MDHEN, CDR2 SYDVKM, per germline. Trimming shortened V by 6 bases and J by 4 bases, and 15 bases separated the two germline ends. The CDR3 is 14 residues long. Measured with immunoSEQ multiplex PCR; TCRdb has only the in-frame clones, and not every one. The table has roughly 120,000 clones, over 75% seen once. This clonotype originated in a woman aged 50 to 60 with colorectal cancer. V gene TRBV28 combines with J gene TRBJ1-1, with D maybe TRBD1 (5 bases). The sequenced sample was PBMCs. The CDR3 DNA follows: TGTGCCAGCAGCCCCATGACAGAAAGCACTGAAGCTTTCTTT. It yields the protein CASSPMTESTEAFF.